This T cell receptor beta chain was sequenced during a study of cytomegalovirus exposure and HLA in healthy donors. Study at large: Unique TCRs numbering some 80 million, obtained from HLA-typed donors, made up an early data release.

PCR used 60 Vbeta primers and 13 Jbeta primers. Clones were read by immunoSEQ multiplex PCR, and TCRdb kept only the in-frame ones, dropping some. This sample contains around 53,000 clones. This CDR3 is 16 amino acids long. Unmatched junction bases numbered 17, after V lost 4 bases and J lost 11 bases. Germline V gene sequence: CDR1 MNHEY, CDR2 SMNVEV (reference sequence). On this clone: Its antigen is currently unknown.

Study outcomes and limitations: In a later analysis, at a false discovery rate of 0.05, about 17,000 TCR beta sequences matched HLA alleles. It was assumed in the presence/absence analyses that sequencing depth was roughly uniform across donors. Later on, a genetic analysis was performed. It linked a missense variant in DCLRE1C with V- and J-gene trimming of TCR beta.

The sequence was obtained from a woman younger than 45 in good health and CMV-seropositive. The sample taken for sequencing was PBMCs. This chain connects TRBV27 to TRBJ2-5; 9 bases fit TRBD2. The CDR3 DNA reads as TGTGCCAGCAGTTCTATATCGGCGGGAGGGCCGGGGGAGCAGTACTTC. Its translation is CASSSISAGGPGEQYF.